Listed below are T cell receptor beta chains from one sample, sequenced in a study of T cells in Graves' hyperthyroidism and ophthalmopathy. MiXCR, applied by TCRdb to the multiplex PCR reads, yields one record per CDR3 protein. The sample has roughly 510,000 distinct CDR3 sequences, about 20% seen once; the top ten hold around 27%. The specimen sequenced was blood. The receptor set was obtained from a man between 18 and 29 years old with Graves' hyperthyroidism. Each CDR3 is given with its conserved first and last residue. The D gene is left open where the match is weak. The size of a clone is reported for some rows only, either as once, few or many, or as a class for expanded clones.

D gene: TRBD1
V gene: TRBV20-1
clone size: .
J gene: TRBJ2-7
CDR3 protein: CSAHKPGTGIRYEQYF
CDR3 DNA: TGCAGTGCTCATAAACCCGGGACAGGAATACGCTACGAGCAGTACTTC

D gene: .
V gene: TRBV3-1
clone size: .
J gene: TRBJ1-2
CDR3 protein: CASSPTWDFYYGYTF
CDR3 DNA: TGTGCCAGCAGCCCAACTTGGGACTTTTACTATGGCTACACCTTC

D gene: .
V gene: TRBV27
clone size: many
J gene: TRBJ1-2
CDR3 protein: CASSPRGFGNYGYTF
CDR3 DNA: TGTGCCAGCAGTCCCCGGGGGTTTGGGAACTATGGCTACACCTTC

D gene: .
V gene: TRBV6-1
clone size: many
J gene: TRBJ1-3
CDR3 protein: CASRLSTGNTIYF
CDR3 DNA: TGTGCCAGCAGATTGAGTACTGGAAACACCATATATTTT

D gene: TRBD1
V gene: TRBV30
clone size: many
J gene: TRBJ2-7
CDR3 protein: CAWSWGQSSYEQYF
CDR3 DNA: TGTGCCTGGAGTTGGGGACAGTCTTCCTACGAGCAGTACTTC

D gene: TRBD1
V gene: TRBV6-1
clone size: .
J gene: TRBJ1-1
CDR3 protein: CASSVSGTDYGAFF
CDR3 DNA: TGTGCCAGCAGTGTATCCGGGACAGATTATGGAGCTTTCTTT

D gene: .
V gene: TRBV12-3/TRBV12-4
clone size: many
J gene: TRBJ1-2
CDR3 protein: CASSLPASYGYTF
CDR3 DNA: TGTGCCAGCAGTTTACCCGCTTCCTATGGCTACACCTTC

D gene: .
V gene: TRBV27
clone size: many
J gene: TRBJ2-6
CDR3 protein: CASRDEVSGANVLTF
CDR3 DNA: TGTGCCAGCCGGGACGAAGTCTCTGGGGCCAACGTCCTGACTTTC

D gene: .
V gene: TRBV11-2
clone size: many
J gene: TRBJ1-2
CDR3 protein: CASSLVGEGYGYTF
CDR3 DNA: TGTGCCAGCAGCTTAGTAGGGGAGGGCTATGGCTACACCTTC

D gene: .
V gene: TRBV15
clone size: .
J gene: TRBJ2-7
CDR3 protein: CATSRDGAGTPYEQYF
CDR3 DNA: TGTGCCACCAGCAGAGATGGGGCCGGGACCCCCTACGAGCAGTACTTC

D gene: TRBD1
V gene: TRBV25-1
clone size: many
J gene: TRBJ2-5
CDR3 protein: CASGHPWGQGENTQYF
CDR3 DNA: TGTGCCAGCGGACATCCATGGGGACAGGGGGAGAATACCCAGTACTTC

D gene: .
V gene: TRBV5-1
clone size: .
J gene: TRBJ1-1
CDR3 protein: CASSVGRRANTEAFF
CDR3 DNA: TGCGCCAGCAGCGTTGGAAGGAGGGCGAACACTGAAGCTTTCTTT

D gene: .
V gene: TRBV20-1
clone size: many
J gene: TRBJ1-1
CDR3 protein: CSARVGGASEAFF
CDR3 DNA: TGCAGTGCTAGGGTAGGTGGGGCGTCGGAAGCTTTCTTT

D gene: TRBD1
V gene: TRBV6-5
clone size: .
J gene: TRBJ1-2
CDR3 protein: CASSYASGTGVFYGYTF
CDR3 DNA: TGTGCCAGCAGTTACGCCTCCGGGACAGGGGTTTTTTATGGCTACACCTTC

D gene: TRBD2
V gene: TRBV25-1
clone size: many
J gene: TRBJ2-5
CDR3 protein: CASSGAAGDPFMETQYF
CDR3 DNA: TGTGCCAGCAGTGGGGCGGCGGGGGACCCATTCATGGAGACCCAGTACTTC

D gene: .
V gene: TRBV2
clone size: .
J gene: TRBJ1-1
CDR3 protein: CASRETGRHGAFF
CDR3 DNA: TGTGCCAGCAGAGAAACAGGGCGACACGGGGCTTTCTTT

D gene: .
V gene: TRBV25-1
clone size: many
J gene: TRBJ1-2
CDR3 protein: CASSEDFYGYTF
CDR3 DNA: TGTGCCAGCAGTGAAGATTTTTATGGCTACACCTTC

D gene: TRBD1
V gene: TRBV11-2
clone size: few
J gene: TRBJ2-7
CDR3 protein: CASSLMPGQGIHEQYF
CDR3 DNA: TGTGCCAGCAGCCTAATGCCGGGACAGGGGATCCACGAGCAGTACTTC

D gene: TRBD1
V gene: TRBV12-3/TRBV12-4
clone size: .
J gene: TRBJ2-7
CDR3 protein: CASSSYPGQGDYEQYF
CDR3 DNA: TGTGCCAGCAGTTCCTATCCGGGACAGGGAGACTACGAGCAGTACTTC

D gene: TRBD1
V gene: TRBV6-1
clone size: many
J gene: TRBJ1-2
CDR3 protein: CASSPERGLGYTF
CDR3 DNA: TGTGCCAGCAGCCCCGAGAGGGGGCTTGGCTACACCTTC

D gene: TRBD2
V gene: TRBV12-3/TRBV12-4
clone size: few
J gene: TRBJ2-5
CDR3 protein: CASSLGTRSQYF
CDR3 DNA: TGTGCCAGCAGTTTAGGGACTAGATCACAGTACTTC

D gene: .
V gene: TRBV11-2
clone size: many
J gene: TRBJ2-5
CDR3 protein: CASSPIQGGAGTQYF
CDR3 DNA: TGTGCCAGCAGCCCTATCCAGGGTGGTGCGGGGACCCAGTACTTC

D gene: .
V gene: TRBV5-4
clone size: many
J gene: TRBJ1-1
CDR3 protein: CASSWGKGTEAFF
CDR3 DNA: TGTGCCAGTTCTTGGGGTAAGGGCACTGAAGCTTTCTTT

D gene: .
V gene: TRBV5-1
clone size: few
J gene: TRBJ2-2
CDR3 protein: CASSRALNTGELFF
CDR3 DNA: TGCGCCAGCAGCCGGGCTCTGAACACCGGGGAGCTGTTTTTT

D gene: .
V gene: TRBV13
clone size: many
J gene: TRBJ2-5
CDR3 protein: CASSLMAGKRAQYF
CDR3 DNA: TGTGCCAGCAGCTTAATGGCGGGAAAACGGGCCCAGTACTTC

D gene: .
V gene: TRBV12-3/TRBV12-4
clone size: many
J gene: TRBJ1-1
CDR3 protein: CASTTSGVDTEAFF
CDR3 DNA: TGTGCCAGCACTACATCTGGGGTGGACACTGAAGCTTTCTTT

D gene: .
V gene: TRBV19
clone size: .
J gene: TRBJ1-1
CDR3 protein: CASSIDPSLRQAFF
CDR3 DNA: TGTGCCAGTAGTATAGATCCTTCCCTACGACAAGCTTTCTTT

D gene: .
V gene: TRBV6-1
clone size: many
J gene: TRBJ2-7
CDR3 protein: CASGWNEQYF
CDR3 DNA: TGTGCCAGCGGTTGGAACGAGCAGTACTTC

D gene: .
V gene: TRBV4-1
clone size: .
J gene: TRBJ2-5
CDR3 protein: CASSQALAGTGLQETQYF
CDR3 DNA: TGCGCCAGCAGCCAAGCCCTAGCGGGGACAGGACTCCAAGAGACCCAGTACTTC

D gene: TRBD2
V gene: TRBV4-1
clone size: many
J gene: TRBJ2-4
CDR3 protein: CASSQDHGGDIQYF
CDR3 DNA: TGCGCCAGCAGCCAAGATCACGGGGGGGACATTCAGTACTTC